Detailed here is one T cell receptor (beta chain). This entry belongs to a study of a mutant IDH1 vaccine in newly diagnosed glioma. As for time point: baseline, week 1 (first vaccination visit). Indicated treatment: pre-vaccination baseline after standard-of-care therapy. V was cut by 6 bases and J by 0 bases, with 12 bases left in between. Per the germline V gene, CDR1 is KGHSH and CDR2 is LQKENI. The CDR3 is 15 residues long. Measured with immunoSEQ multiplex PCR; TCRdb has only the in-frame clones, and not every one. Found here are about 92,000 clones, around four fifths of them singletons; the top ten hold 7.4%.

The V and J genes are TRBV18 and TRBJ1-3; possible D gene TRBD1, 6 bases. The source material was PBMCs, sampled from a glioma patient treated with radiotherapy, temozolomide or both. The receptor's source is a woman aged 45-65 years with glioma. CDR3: CASSRDTSSGNTIYF. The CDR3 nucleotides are TGTGCCAGCTCCCGGGACACGAGCTCTGGAAACACCATATATTTT.